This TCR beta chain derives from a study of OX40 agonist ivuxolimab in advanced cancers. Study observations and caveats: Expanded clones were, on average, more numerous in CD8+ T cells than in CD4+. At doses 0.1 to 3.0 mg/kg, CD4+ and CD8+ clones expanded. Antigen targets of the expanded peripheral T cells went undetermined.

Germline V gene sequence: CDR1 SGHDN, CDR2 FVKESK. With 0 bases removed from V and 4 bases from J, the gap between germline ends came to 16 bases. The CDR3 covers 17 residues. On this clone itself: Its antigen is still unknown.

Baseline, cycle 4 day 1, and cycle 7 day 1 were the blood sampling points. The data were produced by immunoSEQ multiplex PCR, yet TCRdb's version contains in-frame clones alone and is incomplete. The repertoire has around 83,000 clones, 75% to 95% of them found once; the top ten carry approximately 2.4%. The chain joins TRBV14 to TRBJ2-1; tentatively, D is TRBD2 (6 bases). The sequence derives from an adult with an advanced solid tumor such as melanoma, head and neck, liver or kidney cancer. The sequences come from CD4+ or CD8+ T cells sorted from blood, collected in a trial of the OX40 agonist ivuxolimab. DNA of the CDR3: TGTGCCAGCAGCCAAGAGGCGACTCGGGAGTGGTACAATGAGCAGTTCTTC. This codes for CASSQEATREWYNEQFF.